This record concerns one T cell receptor (beta chain) sequence. The record originates from a study of blood T cell repertoires in COVID-19. As for the study in general: Researchers got acute and convalescent COVID-19 samples from the United States, Italy and Spain. T cells, B-cell-depleted T cells, or PBMCs provided the cDNA or gDNA that served as material.

In the original processing: Counts of nucleated cells, estimated from reference gene primer amplification, were obtained. Clones were sequenced by immunoSEQ multiplex PCR, and TCRdb holds only the in-frame ones, with some missing. That table supplies the V and J calls and clone size; D and trimming were determined from the DNA. The sample lists some 190,000 clones, about four fifths occurring once. The sequence derives from a man aged 60 to 75 with acute or convalescent COVID-19. The sample was peripheral blood.

The DNA of the CDR3 is TGTGCCAGCAGCTTCGGGGTTACGGGAATGGGGGATACGCAGTATTTT. As protein: CASSFGVTGMGDTQYF. The chain links TRBV9 to TRBJ2-3; TRBD2 might be the D (5 bases). The CDR3 runs to 16 residues. V lost 4 bases and J 6 bases, leaving 21 bases between the germline ends. Germline CDR1 SGDLS, CDR2 YYNGEE.